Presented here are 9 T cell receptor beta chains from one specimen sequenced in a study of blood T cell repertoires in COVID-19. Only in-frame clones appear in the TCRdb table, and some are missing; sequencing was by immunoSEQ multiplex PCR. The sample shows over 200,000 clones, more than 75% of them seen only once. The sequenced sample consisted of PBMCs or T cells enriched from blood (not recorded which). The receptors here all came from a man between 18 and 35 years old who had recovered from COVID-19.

CDR3 bases: TGTGCCAGTAGTATCGGTCGTATCGTTCAAAACGGGGAGCTGTTTTTT. Its protein product is CASSIGRIVQNGELFF. The chain joins TRBV19 to TRBJ2-2, with no clear D. The CDR3 extends over 16 amino acids. Germline assignment: CDR1 LNHDA and CDR2 SQIVND (reference sequence). V dropped 3 bases and J dropped 7 bases, with 18 bases sitting between them.

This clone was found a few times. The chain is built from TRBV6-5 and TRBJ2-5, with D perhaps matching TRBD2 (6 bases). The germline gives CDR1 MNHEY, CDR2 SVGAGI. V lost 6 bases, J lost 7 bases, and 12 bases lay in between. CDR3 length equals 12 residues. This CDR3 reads CASSPPGGTQYF. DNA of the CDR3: TGTGCCAGCAGCCCACCCGGGGGGACCCAGTACTTC.

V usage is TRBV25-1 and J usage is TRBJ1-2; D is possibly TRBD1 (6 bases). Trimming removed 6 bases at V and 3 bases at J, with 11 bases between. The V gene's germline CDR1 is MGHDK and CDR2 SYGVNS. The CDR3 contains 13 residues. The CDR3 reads CASRGGQYYGYTF. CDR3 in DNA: TGTGCCAGCAGGGGGGGGCAGTACTATGGCTACACCTTC.

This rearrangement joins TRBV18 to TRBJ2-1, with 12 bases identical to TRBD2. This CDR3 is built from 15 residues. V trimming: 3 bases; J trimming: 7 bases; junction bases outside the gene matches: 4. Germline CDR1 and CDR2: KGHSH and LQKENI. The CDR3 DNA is TGTGCCAGCTCACCCCTAGCGGGGGGGCGGAATGAGCAGTTCTTC. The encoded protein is CASSPLAGGRNEQFF.

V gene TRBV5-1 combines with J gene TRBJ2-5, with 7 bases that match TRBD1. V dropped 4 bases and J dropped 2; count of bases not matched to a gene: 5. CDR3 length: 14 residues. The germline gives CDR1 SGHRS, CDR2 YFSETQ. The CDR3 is CASSPRTGQETQYF. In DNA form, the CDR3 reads TGCGCCAGCAGCCCGCGGACAGGTCAAGAGACCCAGTACTTC. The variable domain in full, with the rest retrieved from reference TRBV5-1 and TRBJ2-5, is KAGVTQTPRYLIKTRGQQVTLSCSPISGHRSVSWYQQTPGQGLQFLFEYFSETQRNKGNFPGRFSGRQFSNSRSEMNVSTLELGDSALYLCASSPRTGQETQYFGPGTRLLVL.

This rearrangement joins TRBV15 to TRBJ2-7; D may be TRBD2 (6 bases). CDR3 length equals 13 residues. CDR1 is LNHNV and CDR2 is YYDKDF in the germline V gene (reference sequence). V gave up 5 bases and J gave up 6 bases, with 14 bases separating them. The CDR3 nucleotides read TGTGCCACCAGCGCCCGACTAGTAGCCGAGCAGTACTTC. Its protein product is CATSARLVAEQYF.

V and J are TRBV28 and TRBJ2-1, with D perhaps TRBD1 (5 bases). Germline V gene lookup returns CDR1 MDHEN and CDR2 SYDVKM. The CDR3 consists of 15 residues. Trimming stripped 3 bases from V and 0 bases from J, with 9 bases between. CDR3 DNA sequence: TGTGCCAGCAGTTTTTATACAGGCTCCTACAATGAGCAGTTCTTC. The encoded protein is CASSFYTGSYNEQFF. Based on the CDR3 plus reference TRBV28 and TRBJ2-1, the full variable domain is DVKVTQSSRYLVKRTGEKVFLECVQDMDHENMFWYRQDPGLGLRLIYFSYDVKMKEKGDIPEGYSVSREKKERFSLILESASTNQTSMYLCASSFYTGSYNEQFFGPGTRLTVL.

In DNA form, the CDR3 reads TGTGCCAGCAGTACCCCAGGGGGGACTGGCACTGAAGCTTTCTTT. It codes for CASSTPGGTGTEAFF. This chain connects TRBV6-5 to TRBJ1-1, with TRBD1 matching over 7 bases. Trimming at V came to 5 bases and at J to 4 bases, leaving 10 bases not matched to a gene. CDR3 length: 15 residues. Germline lookup yields CDR1 MNHEY and CDR2 SVGAGI.

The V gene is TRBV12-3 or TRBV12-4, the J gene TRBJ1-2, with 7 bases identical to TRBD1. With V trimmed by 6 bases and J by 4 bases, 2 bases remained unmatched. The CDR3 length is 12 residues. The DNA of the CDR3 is TGTGCCAGCAGGCAGGGGGGCTATGGCTACACCTTC. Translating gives CASRQGGYGYTF.